Below, one TCR beta chain is given with its context. CDR3 length: 15 amino acids. Trimming left V 1 base short and J 6 bases short, with 15 bases between. Primers used in a second PCR of roughly 6 to 11 cycles were a sample-barcoded 5' primer and a J-beta primer mix. MiXCR, run by TCRdb on the 5' RACE reads, gives a single entry per CDR3 protein. Of 890,000 or so distinct CDR3 sequences in the sample, 55% to 65% were seen once. This sample is drawn from a study of blood T cells in healthy people across ages. The sequenced sample consisted of blood. The genes are TRBV12-3 or TRBV12-4 and TRBJ2-5; D perhaps matches TRBD2 (7 bases). The sequence was obtained from a man younger than 45 in good health. Here the CDR3 reads CASSLGGGAGKTQYF. The DNA for the CDR3 is TGTGCCAGCAGTTTAGGTGGGGGGGCGGGTAAGACCCAGTACTTC.